A selection of T cell receptor beta chains follows, all from one sample in a study of blood T cells in healthy people across ages. TCRdb called the 5' RACE reads again in MiXCR, with one record for every CDR3 protein. The table lists about 730,000 distinct CDR3 sequences, roughly two fifths of them singletons. Material for sequencing was blood. These receptors all stem from a woman aged 60-75 years in good health. Each CDR3 is given with its conserved first and last residue. A D gene is named only where the DNA matches it firmly. Only some rows state a clone size, as once, few, many or a class for expanded clones.

>TRBV20-1|.|TRBJ1-1|.
TGCAGTGCTAGAGTGGGGGGCATAAGCGCTGAAGCTTTCTTT
CSARVGGISAEAFF
>TRBV25-1|TRBD2|TRBJ2-2|few
TGTGCCAGCAGTGAATTCGGGAGGGTTGGGGAGCTGTTTTTT
CASSEFGRVGELFF
>TRBV5-1|.|TRBJ2-7|.
TGCGCCAGCAGCGGGGGGGCGGCCCCCTACGAGCAGTACTTC
CASSGGAAPYEQYF
>TRBV7-9|TRBD2|TRBJ2-3|.
TGTGCCAGCAGCCCCGACGTGGGACTAGCCCCGGATACGCAGTATTTT
CASSPDVGLAPDTQYF
>TRBV7-2|TRBD2|TRBJ2-1|.
TGTGCCAGCAGCGTGAGCAGCGGGAGTTCCTACAATGAGCAGTTCTTC
CASSVSSGSSYNEQFF
>TRBV20-1|TRBD1|TRBJ1-1|.
TGCAGTGCTAGAGGGGACAGGGGATTCAACACTGAAGCTTTCTTT
CSARGDRGFNTEAFF
>TRBV2|TRBD1|TRBJ2-7|.
TGTGCCAGGGCCATGGACAGGTACGCTTACGAGCAGTACTTC
CARAMDRYAYEQYF
>TRBV29-1|.|TRBJ1-1|.
TGCAGCGTTGGCGAACTCACGAACACTGAAGCTTTCTTT
CSVGELTNTEAFF
>TRBV11-2|TRBD2|TRBJ2-3|.
TGTGCCAGCAGCCCATCTAGCGGGGGAGTAGATACGCAGTATTTT
CASSPSSGGVDTQYF
>TRBV5-1|TRBD1|TRBJ1-6|few
TGCGCCAGCAGCTCCCAGGGGGACAATTCACCCCTCCACTTT
CASSSQGDNSPLHF
>TRBV7-8|.|TRBJ1-5|.
TGTGCCAGCAGCTTAGGGCCAGGGGCTGGCAATCAGCCCCAGCATTTT
CASSLGPGAGNQPQHF
>TRBV20-1|.|TRBJ1-1|.
TGCAGTGCTAGAGTGCCAGGGAGTTGGACTGAAGCTTTCTTT
CSARVPGSWTEAFF
>TRBV18|TRBD1|TRBJ2-7|.
TGTGCCAGCTCACCTGGACAGGGAGACGAGCAGTACTTC
CASSPGQGDEQYF
>TRBV20-1|TRBD1|TRBJ2-5|.
TGCAGTGCCGCGACAGGGGGCGAGACCCGGTACTTC
CSAATGGETRYF
>TRBV20-1|.|TRBJ2-7|few
TGCAGTGCTAGAGATGAGTTCGGGGGCTACTACGAGCAGTACTTC
CSARDEFGGYYEQYF
>TRBV20-1|TRBD2|TRBJ2-5|.
TGCAGTGCCTCAGCGGGAGTTTATGAGCAGTACTTC
CSASAGVYEQYF
>TRBV7-3|TRBD1|TRBJ2-3|.
TGTGCCAGCAGCTCAAACTTCGACAGGGGGCGTGATACGCAGTATTTT
CASSSNFDRGRDTQYF
>TRBV21-1|.|TRBJ2-1|many
TGTGCCAGCAGCAGCGGCAGGGACAATGAGCAGTTCTTC
CASSSGRDNEQFF
>TRBV6-2/TRBV6-3|.|TRBJ2-7|few
TGTGCCAGCAGACACAGGAGCTCCTACGAGCAGTACTTC
CASRHRSSYEQYF
>TRBV20-1|TRBD2|TRBJ2-1|few
TGCAGTGCTAGAGGACTAGCGGGAGCCCACAATGAGCAGTTCTTC
CSARGLAGAHNEQFF
>TRBV28|.|TRBJ2-1|few
TGTGCCAGCACCCCAGGCGTCTGGAGCTCCTACAATGAGCAGTTCTTC
CASTPGVWSSYNEQFF
>TRBV5-8|.|TRBJ2-3|few
TGTGCCAGCAGCTTATTGAAGGGCCCGCTAACAGTAACCAAGACAGATACGCAGTATTTT
CASSLLKGPLTVTKTDTQYF
>TRBV7-3|.|TRBJ2-3|many
TGTGCCAGCAGCCCTCGGGGACTCAGCACAGATACGCAGTATTTT
CASSPRGLSTDTQYF